The 21 T cell receptor beta chains below come from one sample, sequenced in a study of response to subunit inactivated influenza vaccine. One entry per CDR3 protein results from TCRdb running MiXCR on the RT-PCR reads. The profile shows more than 600,000 distinct CDR3 sequences, around a sixth of them singletons. Here the sequenced sample was PBMCs from blood, taken about 5 days after vaccination. All receptors derive from a man aged 50 or older who received an inactivated influenza vaccine.

This clonotype appeared many times. V usage is TRBV7-2 and J usage is TRBJ2-5, with TRBD2 matching over 9 bases. This CDR3 has 15 residues. CDR1 and CDR2 from the germline V gene are SGHTA and FQGNSA. V lost 1 base to trimming and J lost 3 bases; unmatched junction nucleotides: 3. Here the CDR3 reads CASSLEPSGKETQYF. The CDR3, as DNA: TGTGCCAGCAGCTTAGAGCCTAGCGGGAAAGAGACCCAGTACTTC.

This clonotype was found many times. The rearrangement links TRBV7-9 to TRBJ1-2; the match to TRBD1 covers 7 bases. Germline lookup yields CDR1 SEHNR and CDR2 FQNEAQ (reference sequence). Trimming took 5 bases from V and 5 from J; bases not matched to a gene: 2. The CDR3 has 12 amino acids. In DNA form, the CDR3 reads TGTGCCAGCAGCCCGGGACAGTATGGCTACACCTTC. The encoded protein is CASSPGQYGYTF. Full variable domain (rest looked up from reference TRBV7-9 and TRBJ1-2): DTGVSQNPRHKITKRGQNVTFRCDPISEHNRLYWYRQTLGQGPEFLTYFQNEAQLEKSRLLSDRFSAERPKGSFSTLEIQRTEQGDSAMYLCASSPGQYGYTFGSGTRLTVV.

The J gene is TRBJ1-1, the V gene TRBV12-3 or TRBV12-4, with D unresolved. The CDR3 extends over 14 amino acids. Trimming pared 0 bases from V and 2 bases from J, leaving 7 bases between. CDR3: CASSLAEINTEAFF. The CDR3 region has the DNA TGTGCCAGCAGTTTAGCAGAGATAAACACTGAAGCTTTCTTT.

The chain uses TRBV18 and TRBJ2-1; perhaps TRBD2 as D (6 bases). Germline CDR1 reads KGHSH; CDR2 reads LQKENI. Trimming removed 6 bases from V and 5 bases from J, with 17 bases in between. The CDR3 contains 15 residues. CDR3 sequence: CASSLPGLDDNEQFF. The CDR3 DNA sequence: TGTGCCAGCTCCCTACCGGGACTGGATGACAATGAGCAGTTCTTC.

The V gene is TRBV20-1, the J gene TRBJ2-7; 9 bases are shared with TRBD2. CDR1 is DFQATT, CDR2 SNEGSKA, per germline (reference sequence). Trimming at V came to 5 bases and at J to 5 bases, leaving 7 bases not matched to a gene. The CDR3 sequence is 13 residues long. DNA of the CDR3: TGCAGTGCTCCCGGGGTAGCGGGAGACGAGCAGTACTTC. Its protein product is CSAPGVAGDEQYF.

There are a few counts of this clonotype. This is likely a read error, given that the CDR3 carries no conserved phenylalanine or tryptophan at its end. The DNA is left out, because the CDR3 cannot be placed on it with certainty; the CDR3 is given as TCRdb lists it. This rearrangement joins TRBV7-9 to TRBJ2-1; the table's D gene call, TRBD2, was not cross checked with the DNA. 12 amino acids form the CDR3, both terminal residues included. Germline-derived CDR1 and CDR2 are SEHNR and FQNEAQ (reference sequence). The CDR3 sequence: CASSLESGSPKL.

This clonotype has just a few counts. The chain employs TRBV6-5 and TRBJ2-7, with TRBD2 as a possible D gene (6 bases). From germline, CDR1 is MNHEY and CDR2 SVGAGI. V gave up 4 bases and J gave up 4 bases, with 14 bases separating them. CDR3 length equals 14 residues. The CDR3 sequence: CASSSTFGGYEQYF. The CDR3 bases are TGTGCCAGCAGTTCCACTTTCGGGGGTTACGAGCAGTACTTC.

This clonotype appeared a few times. The DNA of the CDR3 is TGTGCCATCAGTCAACCGGGACGGAGTAATGAGCAGTTCTTC. Amino acid sequence: CAISQPGRSNEQFF. The V call is TRBV10-3, the J call TRBJ2-1; D possibly uses TRBD1 or TRBD2 (5 bases each). CDR3 size: 14 residues. V was trimmed by 5 bases and J by 7 bases, leaving 15 bases between them. Germline CDR1 reads ENHRY; CDR2 reads SYGVKD.

J is TRBJ2-5 and V is TRBV28; D gene unclear. The CDR3 length is 16 residues. CDR1 and CDR2 from the germline V gene are MDHEN and SYDVKM. V lost 2 bases and J 0 bases, leaving 13 bases between the germline ends. For the CDR3, the DNA is TGTGCCAGCAGTTTACGGCAGGTCGCGTACCAAGAGACCCAGTACTTC. This sequence encodes CASSLRQVAYQETQYF.

The chain carries TRBV6-5 and TRBJ2-2; TRBD1 agrees at 9 bases. V was pared by 6 bases and J by 3 bases, with 8 bases of the junction left unmatched. CDR1 and CDR2 from the germline V gene are MNHEY and SVGAGI. This CDR3 region has 16 residues. CDR3 sequence (DNA): TGTGCCAGCAGGGACTCGGGACAGGGCTACACCGGGGAGCTGTTTTTT. This sequence encodes CASRDSGQGYTGELFF.

This clonotype was observed at least ten times. Compared with germline, one end of the junction differs, possibly owing to a read error. This chain uses TRBV4-1 with TRBJ2-7, with 7 bases lining up with TRBD1. The CDR3 sequence is 14 residues long. The germline gives CDR1 MGHRA, CDR2 YSYEKL. The DNA for the CDR3 is TGTGCCAGCAGCCAAGCGGACAGGACCTACGAGCAGTACTTC. As protein: CASSQADRTYEQYF.

This clonotype came up a few times. The chain is built from TRBV15 and TRBJ2-7, with D tentatively TRBD2 (6 bases). V was shortened by 0 bases and J by 2 bases, with 11 bases between the two germline ends. CDR1 LNHNV and CDR2 YYDKDF come from the germline V gene (reference sequence). CDR3 length equals 15 residues. The CDR3 reads CATSRDPGRTYEQYF. The CDR3 coding sequence is TGTGCCACCAGCAGAGATCCCGGGAGAACCTACGAGCAGTACTTC.

This clonotype was observed a few times. The CDR3 loop is CASSSGQPPGYEQYF. The CDR3 nucleotides read TGTGCCAGCAGCTCGGGACAGCCTCCAGGCTACGAGCAGTACTTC. The chain recombines TRBV7-2 with TRBJ2-7, with 7 positions matching TRBD1. Per germline, CDR1 SGHTA and CDR2 FQGNSA. CDR3 size: 15 residues. The V gene end was trimmed by 4 bases and the J gene end by 3 bases; junction bases not matched to a gene: 9.

The chain has TRBV12-3 or TRBV12-4 and TRBJ1-2; D perhaps matches TRBD1 (6 bases). Trimming removed 4 bases at V and 4 bases at J, with 16 bases between. CDR3 length: 15 amino acids. CDR3 nucleotides: TGTGCCAGCAGTTCATGGCAGGGGCTTGGCTATGGCTACACCTTC. Protein product: CASSSWQGLGYGYTF.

The gene calls are TRBV7-2 and TRBJ2-1; 12 bases align to TRBD1. There are 13 residues in the CDR3. V dropped 10 bases and J dropped 8; count of bases not matched to a gene: 6. The germline gives CDR1 SGHTA, CDR2 FQGNSA. CDR3 in amino acids: CATTGTGGDEQFF. The CDR3 region has the DNA TGTGCCACCACTGGGACAGGGGGCGATGAGCAGTTCTTC.

The rearrangement links TRBV20-1 to TRBJ2-7; 14 bases match TRBD2. There are 16 residues in the CDR3. Germline-derived CDR1 and CDR2 are DFQATT and SNEGSKA (reference sequence). The junction had 11 bases not matched to a gene; V was cut back by 3 bases and J by 7 bases. CDR3 nucleotide sequence: TGCAGTGCTAGTGACCCGACTAGCGGGAGGGCCTGGGAGCAGTACTTC. Residues: CSASDPTSGRAWEQYF.

This clonotype was seen a handful of times. The chain employs TRBV3-1 and TRBJ2-1; no definite D call. V was cut by 3 bases and J by 9 bases, with 9 bases left in between. The CDR3 has 12 amino acids. The germline V gene encodes CDR1 LGHDT and CDR2 YNNKEL (reference sequence). CDR3 amino acids: CASSQVGAEQFF. CDR3 coding DNA: TGTGCCAGCAGCCAGGTCGGCGCTGAGCAGTTCTTC.

This clonotype appeared a few times. The V gene is TRBV20-1, the J gene TRBJ2-5; maybe TRBD1 (6 bases). CDR3 size: 14 residues. Germline lookup yields CDR1 DFQATT and CDR2 SNEGSKA (reference sequence). Deletions cut 0 bases from V and 1 base from J, with 9 bases between. The CDR3 loop reads CSARDIGGQETQYF. As DNA, the CDR3 is TGCAGTGCTAGAGATATAGGGGGCCAAGAGACCCAGTACTTC.

This clonotype was found a few times. The V gene is TRBV6-5, the J gene TRBJ1-2, with D possibly being TRBD1 (5 bases). The germline CDR1 and CDR2 sequences are MNHEY and SVGAGI. V was clipped by 0 bases and J by 6 bases, with 17 bases between them. The length of the CDR3 is 16 residues. CDR3 loop: CASSYSSTGRVHGYTF. CDR3 nucleotide sequence: TGTGCCAGCAGTTACTCTAGTACGGGCAGGGTACATGGCTACACCTTC.

This chain connects TRBV4-1 to TRBJ2-2; 9 nucleotides align to TRBD1. CDR3 size: 19 residues. Germline loops: CDR1 MGHRA, CDR2 YSYEKL. V was pared by 1 base and J by 5 bases, with 14 bases of the junction left unmatched. The CDR3 region is CASSQVLPGTGMGTGELFF. The DNA of the CDR3 is TGCGCCAGCAGCCAAGTCCTACCCGGGACAGGGATGGGGACCGGGGAGCTGTTTTTT.

CDR3 nucleotides: TGTGCCAGCAGTTACATTTTACTAGCCAAAAACATTCAGTACTTC. Its protein product is CASSYILLAKNIQYF. The V gene is TRBV6-2 or TRBV6-3, the J gene TRBJ2-4; D gene unclear. The CDR3 is 15 amino acids. CDR1 is MNHEY and CDR2 is SVGEGT in the germline V gene. Trimming stripped 2 bases from V and 0 bases from J, with 8 bases between.